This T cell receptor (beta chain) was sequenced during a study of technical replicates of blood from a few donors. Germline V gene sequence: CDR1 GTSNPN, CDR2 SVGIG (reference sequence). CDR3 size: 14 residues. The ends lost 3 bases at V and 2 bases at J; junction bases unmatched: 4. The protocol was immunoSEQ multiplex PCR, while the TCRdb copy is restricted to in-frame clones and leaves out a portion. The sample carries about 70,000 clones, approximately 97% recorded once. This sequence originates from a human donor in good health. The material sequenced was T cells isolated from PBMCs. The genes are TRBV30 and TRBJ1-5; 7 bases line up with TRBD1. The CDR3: CAWRGDSRNQPQHF. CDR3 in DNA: TGTGCCTGGAGGGGGGACAGTCGCAATCAGCCCCAGCATTTT.